The 26 T cell receptor beta chains given below trace back to one sample, sequenced in a study of human T cells and chemical hapten exposure. Time point noted: patch test 1, 2 weeks after DPC sensitization. Documented treatment: therapeutic diphenylcyclopropenone sensitization with weekly scalp DPC. TCRdb fed the RACE reads into MiXCR, producing one record per CDR3 protein. The sample consists of about 110,000 distinct CDR3 sequences, 11% of them appearing once. The sample was whole blood, taken in connection with sensitization to the hapten diphenylcyclopropenone (DPC). The receptors here all came from a woman aged 40 to 49 with alopecia areata. Some clones in this sample may be carry-over from other donors' samples.

The gene calls are TRBV20-1 and TRBJ1-5, with 7 bases identical to TRBD1. V was pared by 6 bases and J by 4 bases, with 9 bases of the junction left unmatched. From germline, CDR1 is DFQATT and CDR2 SNEGSKA (reference sequence). The CDR3 length is 14 residues. CDR3 DNA sequence: TGCAGTGCCCGCGCCGGGACAGATAATCAGCCCCAGCATTTT. The encoded protein is CSARAGTDNQPQHF.

This clonotype was seen many times. The chain employs TRBV28 and TRBJ2-2; 7 bases align to TRBD2. Per the germline V gene, CDR1 is MDHEN and CDR2 is SYDVKM. Trimming at V came to 3 bases and at J to 1 base, leaving 5 bases not matched to a gene. The CDR3 runs to 16 residues. CDR3 region: CASSFPSGKNTGELFF. DNA of the CDR3: TGTGCCAGCAGTTTCCCCAGCGGGAAGAACACCGGGGAGCTGTTTTTT.

This clonotype has a handful of counts. The chain uses TRBV6-2 or TRBV6-3 and TRBJ2-5; TRBD1 matches at 11 bases. V was pared by 2 bases and J by 5 bases, with 4 bases of the junction left unmatched. The CDR3 totals 15 residues. The germline V gene encodes CDR1 MNHEY and CDR2 SVGEGT. CDR3 coding DNA: TGTGCCAGCAGTTACCGGACAGGGGGCCAGGAGACCCAGTACTTC. This codes for CASSYRTGGQETQYF.

This clonotype was recorded once. Sequence at one end of the junction differs from germline and may be a read error. V usage is TRBV20-1 and J usage is TRBJ1-4; D is uncertain. Germline V CDR1 and CDR2: DFQATT, SNEGSKA (reference sequence). The CDR3 loop spans 17 amino acids. CDR3 DNA: TGTAGTGCTACCCGGAGGACCGGGAACCTACCGGGTGAAAAACTGTTTTTT. Translation: CSATRRTGNLPGEKLFF.

This clonotype was seen only a few times. V is TRBV9 and J is TRBJ2-7, with D unclear. Germline loops: CDR1 SGDLS, CDR2 YYNGEE. Trimming cost V 4 bases and J 1 base, with 21 bases left between them. The CDR3 has 17 residues. CDR3 region: CASSPRPSFLGSYEQYF. The CDR3 DNA follows: TGTGCCAGCAGCCCCCGGCCAAGCTTCCTGGGGTCCTACGAGCAGTACTTC.

The chain couples TRBV6-5 to TRBJ1-1; D might be TRBD1 (6 bases). There are 15 residues in the CDR3. CDR1 and CDR2 from the germline V gene are MNHEY and SVGAGI. V was clipped by 2 bases and J by 11 bases, with 21 bases between them. For the CDR3, the DNA is TGTGCCAGCAGTTACGACATCCGGGACAATTTATCCGCTTTCTTT. Translation: CASSYDIRDNLSAFF.

The chain couples TRBV12-3 or TRBV12-4 to TRBJ1-1; weak D call: TRBD1 (5 bases). V was trimmed by 8 bases and J by 4 bases, leaving 14 bases between them. The CDR3 spans 13 residues. Written as DNA, the CDR3 is TGTGCCAGCTGCCCCCCAGGGCGCACTGAAGCTTTCTTT. It codes for CASCPPGRTEAFF.

This clonotype came up many times. The chain joins TRBV20-1 to TRBJ1-2; D perhaps matches TRBD1 (5 bases). V was pared by 2 bases and J by 8 bases, with 12 bases between. The CDR3 sequence is 12 residues long. Germline lookup yields CDR1 DFQATT and CDR2 SNEGSKA (reference sequence). The CDR3 sequence is CSARPGGRGYTF. Here the CDR3 DNA reads TGCAGTGCTAGACCTGGGGGAAGGGGCTACACCTTC.

CDR3 amino acids: CSARFQGTEQYF. The CDR3 region has the DNA TGCAGTGCTAGATTTCAGGGGACGGAGCAGTACTTC. The rearrangement joins TRBV20-1 to TRBJ2-7; the D gene is possibly TRBD1 (6 bases). The CDR3 sequence is 12 residues long. Between the trimmed V and J ends, which lost 2 bases and 7 bases, there was a span of 12 bases. From germline, CDR1 is DFQATT and CDR2 SNEGSKA (reference sequence).

The chain recombines TRBV27 with TRBJ2-7; no firm D call. The CDR3 covers 17 residues. CDR1 and CDR2 from the germline V gene are MNHEY and SMNVEV (reference sequence). Trimming stripped 1 base from V and 2 bases from J, with 18 bases between. The CDR3 bases are TGTGCCAGCAGTTTATATCCCCGCCGTCTCCCCACCTACGAGCAGTACTTC. Protein: CASSLYPRRLPTYEQYF.

This clonotype occurred once. V and J are TRBV29-1 and TRBJ1-2, with 7 bases lining up with TRBD1. Germline values: CDR1 SQVTM, CDR2 ANQGSEA. V shed 7 bases and J 6 bases; nucleotides not matched to a gene: 2. The CDR3 length is 10 residues. The CDR3 reads CSATGDGYTF. The CDR3 region has the DNA TGCAGCGCTACAGGGGATGGCTACACCTTC.

This clonotype has only a few counts. The gene calls are TRBV19 and TRBJ2-3; D is unresolved. The CDR3 extends over 13 amino acids. Trimming pared 3 bases from V and 0 bases from J, leaving 4 bases between. CDR1 is LNHDA and CDR2 is SQIVND in the germline V gene (reference sequence). This chain's CDR3 is CASSMSSTDTQYF. In DNA, the CDR3 is TGTGCCAGTAGTATGTCAAGCACAGATACGCAGTATTTT.

The chain carries TRBV28 and TRBJ2-7; 7 bases agree with TRBD1. The CDR3 contains 15 residues. V was pared by 5 bases and J by 2 bases, with 9 bases of the junction left unmatched. Germline V gene data show CDR1 as MDHEN and CDR2 as SYDVKM. The CDR3 spells CASSRPRDSTYEQYF. Here the CDR3 DNA reads TGTGCCAGCAGTCGTCCCCGGGACAGCACCTACGAGCAGTACTTC.

In this sample, this clonotype is medium-sized. This chain connects TRBV29-1 to TRBJ2-1, with a possible D match to TRBD2 (5 bases). Germline-derived CDR1 and CDR2 are SQVTM and ANQGSEA. The CDR3 contains 12 residues. Trimming shortened V by 7 bases and J by 7 bases, and 14 bases separated the two germline ends. The CDR3 bases are TGCAGCGGGAGGTGGTCCCTAAATGAGCAGTTCTTC. Amino acids: CSGRWSLNEQFF.

The rearrangement joins TRBV15 to TRBJ1-5; D unclear. V lost 8 bases to trimming and J lost 3 bases, with 8 bases between them. CDR1 LNHNV and CDR2 YYDKDF come from the germline V gene (reference sequence). The length of the CDR3 is 12 residues. The CDR3 sequence: CATGIPNQPQHF. The CDR3 bases are TGTGCCACCGGCATCCCCAATCAGCCCCAGCATTTT. The full variable domain, its missing parts supplied by reference TRBV15 and TRBJ1-5, is DAMVIQNPRYQVTQFGKPVTLSCSQTLNHNVMYWYQQKSSQAPKLLFHYYDKDFNNEADTPDNFQSRRPNTSFCFLDIRSPGLGDTAMYLCATGIPNQPQHFGDGTRLSIL.

This clonotype was seen repeatedly, ten times or more. The chain uses TRBV12-2 and TRBJ1-1. TRBV12-2 is deemed a pseudogene. The CDR3 is 15 amino acids. Here the CDR3 reads CASRLVRTWNTEAFF. DNA of the CDR3: TGTGCAAGTCGCTTAGTACGGACCTGGAACACTGAAGCTTTCTTT.

The chain links TRBV20-1 to TRBJ1-1; 7 nucleotides match TRBD1. Germline V gene lookup returns CDR1 DFQATT and CDR2 SNEGSKA (reference sequence). Trimming took 6 bases from V and 0 from J; bases not matched to a gene: 7. The CDR3 extends over 14 amino acids. CDR3 loop: CSAAQGLLNTEAFF. The CDR3 region has the DNA TGCAGTGCCGCACAGGGGCTCCTGAACACTGAAGCTTTCTTT.

This clonotype was observed at least ten times. The chain uses TRBV20-1 and TRBJ2-3, with TRBD2 identical over 9 bases. The CDR3 has 16 residues. The germline V gene encodes CDR1 DFQATT and CDR2 SNEGSKA (reference sequence). Trimming took 5 bases from V and 2 from J; bases not matched to a gene: 11. The CDR3 loop is CSALRLASGITDTQYF. Written as DNA, the CDR3 is TGCAGTGCTCTGCGGCTGGCTAGCGGGATCACAGATACGCAGTATTTT.

The rearrangement joins TRBV20-1 to TRBJ2-4, with TRBD1 matching 9 bases. The J segment lost 1 base and the V segment lost 3 bases, leaving 7 bases of the junction unmatched. CDR1 and CDR2 (germline): DFQATT, SNEGSKA (reference sequence). The length of the CDR3 is 16 residues. The CDR3 DNA sequence: TGCAGTGCTAGCTTAGGGACAGGGACGGCCAAAAACATTCAGTACTTC. It encodes CSASLGTGTAKNIQYF.

Ten or more counts support this clonotype. The V and J genes are TRBV6-6 and TRBJ2-7, with D perhaps TRBD2 (6 bases). Per the germline V gene, CDR1 is MNHNY and CDR2 is SVGAGI (reference sequence). The CDR3 loop spans 15 amino acids. V lost 0 bases and J lost 2, with 11 bases in between. CDR3 nucleotides: TGTGCCAGCAGTTACTCGGTTCGGGAGACCTACGAGCAGTACTTC. This gives the protein CASSYSVRETYEQYF.

The chain recombines TRBV7-2 with TRBJ2-7, with TRBD1 identical over 9 bases. The CDR3 is 16 residues long. The V and J ends lost 2 bases and 1 base, in that order; junction bases with no gene match: 6. The germline V gene has CDR1 SGHTA and CDR2 FQGNSA. In nucleotides, the CDR3 is TGTGCCAGCAGCTTAAGTATGGGACAGGGATCCTACGAGCAGTACTTC. Translation: CASSLSMGQGSYEQYF.

Written as DNA, the CDR3 is TGTGCCAGCAGTGGGGACCGTTCAGGAAGCTACGAGCAGTACTTC. Its protein is CASSGDRSGSYEQYF. This chain joins TRBV28 and TRBJ2-7, with D perhaps being TRBD1 or TRBD2 (5 bases each). Per germline, CDR1 MDHEN and CDR2 SYDVKM. CDR3 length: 15 residues. V was clipped by 5 bases and J by 3 bases, with 17 bases between them. Variable domain in full (rest from reference TRBV28 and TRBJ2-7): DVKVTQSSRYLVKRTGEKVFLECVQDMDHENMFWYRQDPGLGLRLIYFSYDVKMKEKGDIPEGYSVSREKKERFSLILESASTNQTSMYLCASSGDRSGSYEQYFGPGTRLTVT.

The J gene is TRBJ2-2, the V gene TRBV27; D call uncertain. The CDR3 spans 13 residues. From germline, CDR1 is MNHEY and CDR2 SMNVEV (reference sequence). V was shortened by 0 bases and J by 4 bases, with 3 bases between the two germline ends. CDR3 nucleotides: TGTGCCAGCAGTTTATCGCCCACCGGGGAGCTGTTTTTT. Translating it yields CASSLSPTGELFF.

This clonotype was counted only a few times. The chain uses TRBV6-1 and TRBJ1-5; no firm D call. With 6 bases removed from V and 3 bases from J, the gap between germline ends came to 6 bases. Per germline, CDR1 MNHNS and CDR2 SASEGT. This CDR3 has 12 amino acids. CDR3 nucleotide sequence: TGTGCCAGCAGAGCCCTCAATCAGCCCCAGCATTTT. Translating it yields CASRALNQPQHF.

The rearrangement links TRBV29-1 to TRBJ1-4, with D perhaps matching TRBD1 (5 bases). Trimming stripped 4 bases from V and 8 bases from J, with 11 bases between. Germline lookup yields CDR1 SQVTM and CDR2 ANQGSEA. CDR3 length: 12 amino acids. CDR3 in amino acids: CSVGQSEEKLFF. In nucleotides, the CDR3 is TGCAGCGTTGGACAGTCCGAGGAAAAACTGTTTTTT. Full variable domain (outside the CDR3, taken from reference TRBV29-1 and TRBJ1-4): SAVISQKPSRDICQRGTSLTIQCQVDSQVTMMFWYRQQPGQSLTLIATANQGSEATYESGFVIDKFPISRPNLTFSTLTVSNMSPEDSSIYLCSVGQSEEKLFFGSGTQLSVL.

This clonotype appeared a few times. The chain employs TRBV28 and TRBJ1-5; 7 positions match TRBD1. V dropped 4 bases and J dropped 8; count of bases not matched to a gene: 11. This CDR3 has 15 amino acids. Germline V CDR1 and CDR2: MDHEN, SYDVKM. In DNA, the CDR3 is TGTGCCAGCAGTTGGCCCATGACAGGGAACGAGCCCCAGCATTTT. Translated, it gives CASSWPMTGNEPQHF.